The T cell receptor (beta chain) described here comes from a study of T-cell reconstitution after alpha-beta-depleted transplantation in children. Unique molecular identifiers were incorporated into the prepared TCRbeta library. TCRdb reprocessed the PCR reads with MiXCR, giving one entry per CDR3 protein. Of about 230,000 distinct CDR3 sequences in the sample, around 12% were seen once. Looked up from germline, CDR1 is SGHVS and CDR2 is FQNEAQ. V was cut by 5 bases and J by 8 bases, with 21 bases left in between. The CDR3 extends over 16 amino acids. This clonotype was found many times. Sequenced here: PBMCs from the stem cell graft donor, sampled from the stem cell graft. This chain connects TRBV7-8 to TRBJ1-4; perhaps TRBD1 as D (6 bases). This sequence originates from a human donor who donated a stem cell graft to a child with acute lymphoblastic leukemia. The CDR3 is CASSGYIQGREEKLFF. The CDR3 region has the DNA TGTGCCAGCAGCGGATACATACAGGGACGAGAAGAAAAACTGTTTTTT.